The 21 T cell receptor beta chains below come from one sample, sequenced in a study of cytomegalovirus exposure and HLA in healthy donors (dated by TCRdb to 2016 to 2017). Library construction relied on the immunoSEQ multiplex PCR assay. The multiplex PCR relied on a mix of 60 forward primers for TCR Vbeta segments and 13 reverse primers for TCR Jbeta segments. TCRdb retrieved this table from immuneACCESS and kept in-frame rearrangements only. Not all clones are present; in checked studies, unresolved V genes account for under half, and no reason is known for the remainder. The sample data list fewer than 250,000 clones, and approximately 82% of these were observed just once. The top ten hold roughly a tenth of the sample. Source material: PBMCs. All receptors come from a woman aged 50 to 65 in good health and CMV-seropositive.

The CDR3 coding sequence is TGTGCAAGTCGCTTAGGATCGGCGGGTGGTCGCTACGAGCAGTACTTC. It specifies CASRLGSAGGRYEQYF. This rearrangement joins TRBV12-2 to TRBJ2-7; the table assigns TRBD2, which was not confirmed against the DNA. TRBV12-2 is a recognized pseudogene. The CDR3 has 16 amino acids.

The chain combines TRBV6-1 with TRBJ1-4; maybe TRBD1 (5 bases). V lost 9 bases to trimming and J lost 8 bases, with 19 bases between them. This CDR3 spans 14 amino acids. Germline V gene data show CDR1 as MNHNS and CDR2 as SASEGT. CDR3 protein: CASNTRDRQEKLFF. DNA for the CDR3: TGTGCCAGTAATACCAGGGATCGTCAGGAAAAACTGTTTTTT.

The chain couples TRBV15 to TRBJ1-2, with D perhaps matching TRBD1 (6 bases). The CDR3 has 16 amino acids. Germline V gene lookup returns CDR1 LNHNV and CDR2 YYDKDF (reference sequence). V lost 5 bases to trimming and J lost 0 bases, with 16 bases between them. In DNA, the CDR3 is TGTGCCACCAGCGCAACAACGGGACAAACTAACTATGGCTACACCTTC. Translated, it gives CATSATTGQTNYGYTF.

The gene calls are TRBV5-6 and TRBJ2-1; D possibly corresponds to TRBD1 (6 bases). V was trimmed by 4 bases and J by 3 bases, leaving 11 bases between them. In germline, CDR1 is SGHDT, CDR2 YYEEEE. The CDR3 is 14 residues long. The CDR3 bases are TGTGCCAGCAGCCAGACAGGCCACTACAATGAGCAGTTCTTC. Its translation: CASSQTGHYNEQFF. The whole variable domain, remainder taken from reference TRBV5-6 and TRBJ2-1, is DAGVTQSPTHLIKTRGQQVTLRCSPKSGHDTVSWYQQALGQGPQFIFQYYEEEERQRGNFPDRFSGHQFPNYSSELNVNALLLGDSALYLCASSQTGHYNEQFFGPGTRLTVL.

The chain couples TRBV4-1 to TRBJ1-2; 8 bases align to TRBD1. V was pared by 3 bases and J by 0 bases, with 9 bases of the junction left unmatched. The CDR3 is 17 amino acids. CDR1 and CDR2 from the germline V gene are MGHRA and YSYEKL. CDR3 in amino acids: CASSQIVPGGSNYGYTF. The CDR3 bases are TGCGCCAGCAGCCAGATCGTCCCAGGGGGCTCTAACTATGGCTACACCTTC.

This chain connects TRBV29-1 to TRBJ2-3, with TRBD1 identical over 7 bases. This CDR3 contains 14 residues. The J segment lost 2 bases and the V segment lost 6 bases, leaving 8 bases of the junction unmatched. Germline V gene data show CDR1 as SQVTM and CDR2 as ANQGSEA. The CDR3 DNA follows: TGCAGCGTGGATAAGACAGGGACCACAGATACGCAGTATTTT. Its protein is CSVDKTGTTDTQYF.

The chain recombines TRBV19 with TRBJ1-6, with D uncertain. Trimming pared 7 bases from V and 3 bases from J, leaving 13 bases between. Germline CDR1 and CDR2: LNHDA and SQIVND (reference sequence). The CDR3 spans 15 residues. CDR3 coding DNA: TGTGCCAGTACCCCAGGCAGTCTCTATAATTCACCCCTCCACTTT. Translating gives CASTPGSLYNSPLHF.

The chain joins TRBV19 to TRBJ1-5; a possible D gene is TRBD1 (5 bases). In germline, CDR1 is LNHDA, CDR2 SQIVND (reference sequence). The CDR3 consists of 16 residues. V lost 7 bases, J lost 10 bases, and 26 bases lay in between. The CDR3 DNA reads TGTGCCAGTAACGACCTGGCCAGGGAGGGAGTTGGCCCCCAGCATTTT. This sequence encodes CASNDLAREGVGPQHF.

The genes are TRBV21-1 and TRBJ2-7; the D segment call TRBD1 is taken from the table without a DNA check. TRBV21-1 is recorded as a pseudogene. The CDR3 has 13 amino acids. DNA for the CDR3: TGTGCCAGCAACGAGACAGGAAGCGACGAGCAGTACTTC. Residues: CASNETGSDEQYF.

In its sample, this clone was seen once. J is TRBJ1-2 and V is TRBV7-2, with D possibly TRBD1 on 6 matching bases. The CDR3 has 12 residues. Trimming removed 0 bases from V and 8 bases from J, with 7 bases in between. Germline assignment: CDR1 SGHTA and CDR2 FQGNSA. CDR3 in amino acids: CASSLAGAGYTF. Written as DNA, the CDR3 is TGTGCCAGCAGCTTAGCGGGGGCGGGCTACACCTTC.

The chain combines TRBV19 with TRBJ1-1; TRBD1 agrees at 7 bases. This CDR3 region has 13 residues. The ends lost 8 bases at V and 1 base at J; junction bases unmatched: 4. Per germline, CDR1 LNHDA and CDR2 SQIVND (reference sequence). The CDR3: CASGWTGNTEAFF. The CDR3 bases are TGTGCCAGTGGGTGGACAGGGAACACTGAAGCTTTCTTT. Filled out from reference TRBV19 and TRBJ1-1, the complete variable domain reads DGGITQSPKYLFRKEGQNVTLSCEQNLNHDAMYWYRQDPGQGLRLIYYSQIVNDFQKGDIAEGYSVSREKKESFPLTVTSAQKNPTAFYLCASGWTGNTEAFFGQGTRLTVV.

CDR3 DNA sequence: TGTGCCAGCAGCAGGGACAGCTTTTCGAACACTGAAGCTTTCTTT. Translated, it gives CASSRDSFSNTEAFF. The V call is TRBV7-9, the J call TRBJ1-1; 7 bases agree with TRBD1. J was trimmed by 1 base and V by 5 bases; bases with no gene match: 7. Per germline, CDR1 SEHNR and CDR2 FQNEAQ (reference sequence). The CDR3 contains 15 residues.

The V gene is TRBV2, the J gene TRBJ1-2; D gene uncertain. Trimming took off 5 bases at V and 7 bases at J, with 14 bases between the two ends. The CDR3 has 13 residues. Germline V gene data show CDR1 as SNHLY and CDR2 as FYNNEI. CDR3 coding DNA: TGTGCCAGCAGTCTCCACCGGGAAGGTGGCTACACCTTC. It yields the protein CASSLHREGGYTF.

In this sample, this clone turned up a few times. The chain has TRBV6-1 and TRBJ1-1, with TRBD1 matching 9 bases. Germline V gives CDR1 MNHNS, CDR2 SASEGT. The CDR3 runs 16 residues. Trimming at V came to 4 bases and at J to 5 bases, leaving 11 bases not matched to a gene. CDR3 loop: CASSVYPQGAGTEAFF. DNA for the CDR3: TGTGCCAGCAGTGTCTACCCACAGGGGGCTGGTACTGAAGCTTTCTTT.

This chain uses TRBV5-8 with TRBJ2-2; TRBD1 matches 7 bases. The CDR3 extends over 15 amino acids. V lost 5 bases to trimming and J lost 7 bases; unmatched junction nucleotides: 11. Per the germline V gene, CDR1 is SGHTS and CDR2 is YDEGEE. In nucleotides, the CDR3 is TGTGCCAGCAGTGAAAGACAGGGAAGGATCGGGGAGCTGTTTTTT. Its protein product is CASSERQGRIGELFF.

The chain joins TRBV6-1 to TRBJ2-7, with D perhaps TRBD1 (5 bases). The CDR3 loop spans 14 amino acids. V was clipped by 5 bases and J by 0 bases, with 11 bases between them. Germline loops: CDR1 MNHNS, CDR2 SASEGT. The CDR3 is CASSHTGISYEQYF. The CDR3 region has the DNA TGTGCCAGCAGTCACACAGGAATCTCCTACGAGCAGTACTTC.

The gene calls are TRBV10-1 and TRBJ1-6; possible D gene TRBD1, 5 bases. CDR1 is WNHNN, CDR2 SYGVQD, per germline (reference sequence). Trimming left V 5 bases short and J 0 bases short, with 17 bases between. The CDR3 spans 18 residues. The CDR3 spells CASSSSGQGSSYNSPLHF. CDR3 bases: TGCGCCAGCAGTTCCTCCGGGCAGGGCAGCTCCTATAATTCACCCCTCCACTTT.

This chain links TRBV2 with TRBJ1-2; 7 nucleotides align to TRBD1. After removal of 4 bases from V and 2 bases from J, the junction contained 4 bases not matched to a gene. Germline-derived CDR1 and CDR2 are SNHLY and FYNNEI. This CDR3 region has 14 residues. The CDR3 loop is CASSVEQGNYGYTF. Here the CDR3 DNA reads TGTGCCAGCAGTGTGGAACAGGGGAACTATGGCTACACCTTC.

V usage is TRBV10-3 and J usage is TRBJ1-1; tentatively, D is TRBD1 (5 bases). The CDR3 has 15 residues. In germline, CDR1 is ENHRY, CDR2 SYGVKD. V gave up 7 bases and J gave up 1 base, with 16 bases separating them. The CDR3 sequence is CAITPRATPNTEAFF. The CDR3 region has the DNA TGTGCCATCACCCCCAGGGCGACCCCGAACACTGAAGCTTTCTTT.

The chain links TRBV7-3 to TRBJ2-1; TRBD2 agrees at 11 bases. The CDR3 has 16 amino acids. CDR1 is SGHTA and CDR2 is FQGTGA in the germline V gene. The V gene end was trimmed by 5 bases and the J gene end by 2 bases; junction bases not matched to a gene: 5. The CDR3 DNA follows: TGTGCCAGCAGCCCCCGACTAGCGGGGACCTACAATGAGCAGTTCTTC. It specifies CASSPRLAGTYNEQFF.

The chain uses TRBV19 and TRBJ1-6, with D maybe TRBD1 (5 bases). This CDR3 contains 17 residues. Per germline, CDR1 LNHDA and CDR2 SQIVND (reference sequence). V gave up 6 bases and J gave up 0 bases, with 15 bases separating them. In nucleotides, the CDR3 is TGTGCCAGTAGCATTGACAGCGTGAGCTCCTATAATTCACCCCTCCACTTT. Amino acid sequence: CASSIDSVSSYNSPLHF.